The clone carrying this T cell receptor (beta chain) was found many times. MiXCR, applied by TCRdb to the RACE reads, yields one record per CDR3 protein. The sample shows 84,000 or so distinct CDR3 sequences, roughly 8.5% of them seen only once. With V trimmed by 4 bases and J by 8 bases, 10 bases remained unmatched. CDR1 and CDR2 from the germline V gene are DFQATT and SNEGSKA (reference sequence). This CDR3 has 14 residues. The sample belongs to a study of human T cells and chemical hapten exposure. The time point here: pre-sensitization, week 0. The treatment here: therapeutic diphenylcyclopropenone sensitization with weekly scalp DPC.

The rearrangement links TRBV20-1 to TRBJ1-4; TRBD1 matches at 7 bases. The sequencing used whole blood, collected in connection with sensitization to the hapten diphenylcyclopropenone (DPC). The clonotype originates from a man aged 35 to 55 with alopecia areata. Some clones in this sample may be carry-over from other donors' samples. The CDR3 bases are TGCAGTGCTATACAGACAGGGCGAGGGGAAAAACTGTTTTTT. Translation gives CSAIQTGRGEKLFF.